The 14 T cell receptor beta chains below come from one sample, sequenced in a study of shared clonotypes between healthy human individuals. TCRdb's table, derived via immunoSEQ multiplex PCR, lists solely in-frame clones and lacks some. The data hold about 1 million clones, with 60% to 80% observed a single time. Source material: memory CD4+ T cells sorted from blood. Subset described: CD45RA-negative fraction. These receptors all come from a man between 18 and 35 years old in good health.

The gene calls are TRBV10-1 and TRBJ2-6; D gene unclear. The V and J ends lost 3 bases and 1 base respectively, with 7 bases between them. Germline loops: CDR1 WNHNN, CDR2 SYGVQD (reference sequence). This CDR3 contains 15 residues. CDR3 amino acids: CASSESGSGANVLTF. CDR3 DNA sequence: TGCGCCAGCAGTGAAAGTGGATCTGGGGCCAACGTCCTGACTTTC.

This chain joins TRBV19 and TRBJ1-5; D might be TRBD1 (6 bases). V gave up 3 bases and J gave up 4 bases, with 13 bases separating them. CDR1 is LNHDA and CDR2 is SQIVND in the germline V gene (reference sequence). This CDR3 spans 15 amino acids. The CDR3 sequence is CASSIGGQGNQPQHF. The CDR3 coding sequence is TGTGCCAGTAGTATCGGAGGGCAGGGGAATCAGCCCCAGCATTTT.

The chain couples TRBV28 to TRBJ1-3; perhaps TRBD1 as D (6 bases). CDR1 is MDHEN, CDR2 SYDVKM, per germline. Between the trimmed V and J ends, which lost 5 bases and 4 bases, there was a span of 15 bases. This CDR3 comprises 15 residues. The CDR3 DNA sequence: TGTGCCAGCAGTGCGGACAGCGTTAGGGGAAACACCATATATTTT. Amino acid sequence: CASSADSVRGNTIYF.

The chain carries TRBV2 and TRBJ1-6; D is unclear. Germline CDR1 and CDR2: SNHLY and FYNNEI. This CDR3 has 17 amino acids. The V end lost 7 bases, the J end lost 4 bases, and 20 bases lay between the germline ends. For the CDR3, the DNA is TGTGCCAGCACCAACATGGTGGGGAACCGGTATAATTCACCCCTCCACTTT. Amino acids: CASTNMVGNRYNSPLHF.

J is TRBJ2-7 and V is TRBV4-1; 7 bases line up with TRBD2. Trimming took 1 base from V and 1 from J; bases not matched to a gene: 4. This CDR3 has 15 amino acids. Per the germline V gene, CDR1 is MGHRA and CDR2 is YSYEKL. The CDR3 spells CASSQVGGGSYEQYF. Written as DNA, the CDR3 is TGCGCCAGCAGCCAAGTCGGCGGGGGATCCTACGAGCAGTACTTC.

V and J are TRBV10-3 and TRBJ2-5; TRBD1 agrees at 9 bases. The CDR3 runs to 15 residues. Germline trimming cut 6 bases from V and 5 bases from J; bases unmatched to any gene: 10. Germline CDR1 and CDR2: ENHRY and SYGVKD. CDR3 coding DNA: TGTGCCATCAGCCCCGGGACAGGGATTTCGGAGACCCAGTACTTC. Its translation is CAISPGTGISETQYF.

The chain uses TRBV10-3 and TRBJ1-2; unclear D gene. CDR3 length: 14 amino acids. The V end was cut by 0 bases, the J end by 8 bases, with 13 bases between. Germline V CDR1 and CDR2: ENHRY, SYGVKD. The CDR3 DNA reads TGTGCCATCAGTGAGTCTGGGCAGGCCCGAGGCTACACCTTC. It specifies CAISESGQARGYTF.

The chain has TRBV6-5 and TRBJ2-3, with 8 nucleotides matching TRBD1. The CDR3 contains 12 residues. CDR1 and CDR2 (germline): MNHEY, SVGAGI. The trim removed 6 bases at V and 5 bases at J, leaving 1 base unmatched. CDR3: CASRDRVDTQYF. The CDR3 region has the DNA TGTGCCAGCAGGGACAGGGTAGATACGCAGTATTTT.

This clone was counted once. The rearrangement links TRBV5-1 to TRBJ2-1, with 7 bases identical to TRBD2. Per the germline V gene, CDR1 is SGHRS and CDR2 is YFSETQ. The CDR3 is made up of 14 amino acids. Unmatched junction bases numbered 6, after V lost 4 bases and J lost 5 bases. The CDR3 protein is CASSPGTTHNEQFF. The CDR3 nucleotides are TGCGCCAGCAGCCCCGGGACTACACACAATGAGCAGTTCTTC.

V gene TRBV10-3 combines with J gene TRBJ1-4; D possibly corresponds to TRBD1 (5 bases). This CDR3 comprises 16 residues. The V gene lost 3 bases and the J gene lost 7 bases, with 18 bases spanning the gap. CDR1 and CDR2 (germline): ENHRY, SYGVKD. CDR3 sequence reads: CAISDPLRAGGEKLFF. As DNA, the CDR3 is TGTGCCATCAGTGATCCTCTGAGGGCGGGGGGTGAAAAACTGTTTTTT.

This chain links TRBV2 with TRBJ2-1; no clear D. The CDR3 spans 14 residues. CDR1 is SNHLY and CDR2 is FYNNEI in the germline V gene. Trimming pared 7 bases from V and 6 bases from J, leaving 16 bases between. The CDR3 nucleotides read TGTGCCAGCATCCCGAACGTGAGTACCAATGAGCAGTTCTTC. Translated, it gives CASIPNVSTNEQFF.

The rearrangement uses TRBV30 and TRBJ2-3; D not resolved. CDR1 and CDR2 (germline): GTSNPN, SVGIG (reference sequence). CDR3 length equals 12 residues. Trimming cost V 4 bases and J 2 bases, with 7 bases left between them. CDR3 loop: CAWTGTTDTQYF. The CDR3 coding sequence is TGTGCCTGGACTGGCACCACAGATACGCAGTATTTT.

The rearrangement links TRBV16 to TRBJ1-1; 7 positions match TRBD1. Germline V gene lookup returns CDR1 KGHSY and CDR2 FQNENV. CDR3 length: 15 amino acids. V shed 8 bases and J 2 bases; nucleotides not matched to a gene: 11. CDR3 protein: CASARSGTVNTEAFF. CDR3 bases: TGTGCCAGCGCAAGAAGCGGGACAGTAAACACTGAAGCTTTCTTT.

This clone was seen a few times. The V and J genes are TRBV14 and TRBJ2-7; 8 positions match TRBD1. The J segment lost 1 base and the V segment lost 1 base, leaving 3 bases of the junction unmatched. The germline V gene encodes CDR1 SGHDN and CDR2 FVKESK. This CDR3 comprises 15 residues. The CDR3 DNA sequence: TGTGCCAGCAGCCAAGGGGACAGGTATTCCTACGAGCAGTACTTC. It encodes CASSQGDRYSYEQYF. The full variable domain, with the rest looked up from reference TRBV14 and TRBJ2-7, is EAGVTQFPSHSVIEKGQTVTLRCDPISGHDNLYWYRRVMGKEIKFLLHFVKESKQDESGMPNNRFLAERTGGTYSTLKVQPAELEDSGVYFCASSQGDRYSYEQYFGPGTRLTVT.